This entry features one T cell receptor beta chain sequence. Its antigen is unidentified. The sample is drawn from a study of identical twins. Study-wide points: Without tracking the same donors, conclusions rested on cross-sectional statistical analysis.

TCRdb analysed the 5' RACE reads with MiXCR anew, one entry per CDR3 protein. The sample has some 660,000 distinct CDR3 sequences; 8.6% are singletons. Separately, the same data were catalogued under a study of yellow fever vaccine responses in identical twins.

The sample was PBMCs. The receptor was derived from a woman younger than 35 in good health.

In DNA form, the CDR3 reads TGTGCCAGCATCCGTCTGGGAGGACCCTCAGATACGCAGTATTTT. Its protein product is CASIRLGGPSDTQYF. This chain links TRBV27 with TRBJ2-3; a weak D match, TRBD2 (6 bases). V was clipped by 7 bases and J by 4 bases, with 18 bases between them. Germline CDR1 MNHEY, CDR2 SMNVEV (reference sequence). The CDR3 is 15 residues long.